This T cell receptor (beta chain) was identified in a study of blood T cell repertoires in COVID-19. At the level of the study: The study drew acute and convalescent COVID-19 samples from the United States, Italy and Spain.

Study processing details: Counts of nucleated cells, estimated from reference gene primer amplification, were obtained. Method: immunoSEQ multiplex PCR; TCRdb's copy keeps in-frame clones and lacks some. V and J calls and clone size are those listed in that table; D and trimming were worked out from the DNA. The sample consists of about 190,000 clones, around 87% of them appearing once. Looked up from germline, CDR1 is KGHSH and CDR2 is LQKENI. Losses at the gene ends were 6 bases for V and 4 bases for J; bases not matched to a gene: 8. This CDR3 is built from 15 residues. The chain recombines TRBV18 with TRBJ2-3, with TRBD1 identical over 9 bases. The sequence came from a man aged 50 or older with acute or convalescent COVID-19. The source material was peripheral blood. The CDR3 coding sequence is TGTGCCAGCTCCCCAAATAGACAGGGGGCAGATACGCAGTATTTT. Amino acids: CASSPNRQGADTQYF. Looking up the rest from reference TRBV18 and TRBJ2-3 gives the full variable domain: NAGVMQNPRHLVRRRGQEARLRCSPMKGHSHVYWYRQLPEEGLKFMVYLQKENIIDESGMPKERFSAEFPKEGPSILRIQQVVRGDSAAYFCASSPNRQGADTQYFGPGTRLTVL.